These 28 T cell receptor beta chains were sequenced from one sample in a study of shared clonotypes between healthy human individuals. Profiled with immunoSEQ multiplex PCR; TCRdb holds only in-frame clones, not every one. Of fewer than 850,000 clones listed, 60% to 80% are singletons. The sample taken for sequencing was memory CD4+ T cells sorted from blood. Subset reported: CD45RA-negative fraction. These receptors originate from a woman aged 25 to 39 in good health.

The chain combines TRBV4-2 with TRBJ2-2, with D maybe TRBD2 (6 bases). Deletions cut 8 bases from V and 3 bases from J, with 19 bases between. The CDR3 contains 16 residues. Germline CDR1 and CDR2: LGHNA and YNFKEQ. CDR3 nucleotides: TGTGCCAGCCTCTCCAAGGTCTGGGGGGACACCGGGGAGCTGTTTTTT. It specifies CASLSKVWGDTGELFF.

V is TRBV6-5 and J is TRBJ2-7; a weak D match, TRBD2 (6 bases). Looked up from germline, CDR1 is MNHEY and CDR2 is SVGAGI. The CDR3 has 14 residues. Trimming left V 3 bases short and J 0 bases short, with 9 bases between. CDR3 residues: CASSYAGSSYEQYF. CDR3 nucleotide sequence: TGTGCCAGCAGTTATGCGGGGAGCTCCTACGAGCAGTACTTC.

The chain carries TRBV5-1 and TRBJ2-7; weak D call: TRBD2 (6 bases). V gave up 4 bases and J gave up 7 bases, with 15 bases separating them. Germline V gene data show CDR1 as SGHRS and CDR2 as YFSETQ. The CDR3 runs to 13 residues. The CDR3 DNA reads as TGCGCCAGCAGCCTGGGACTGGGGTCGGAGCAGTACTTC. It specifies CASSLGLGSEQYF.

The V gene is TRBV15, the J gene TRBJ2-5, with TRBD1 matching 12 bases. J was trimmed by 11 bases and V by 3 bases; bases with no gene match: 7. The CDR3 spans 14 residues. From germline, CDR1 is LNHNV and CDR2 YYDKDF (reference sequence). CDR3 region: CATSRGQGAREQYF. The CDR3 DNA sequence: TGTGCCACCAGCAGGGGACAGGGGGCGAGGGAGCAGTACTTC.

This clone was observed a few times. V and J are TRBV7-9 and TRBJ2-5; 8 bases match TRBD2. The CDR3 contains 16 residues. Trimming cost V 1 base and J 5 bases; bases outside gene matches: 9. Germline V gene sequence: CDR1 SEHNR, CDR2 FQNEAQ (reference sequence). This chain's CDR3 is CASSLGLPGLGETQYF. The CDR3 DNA is TGTGCCAGCAGCTTAGGATTGCCGGGACTAGGGGAGACCCAGTACTTC.

This rearrangement joins TRBV19 to TRBJ1-4; no clear D gene. Trimming left V 5 bases short and J 0 bases short, with 10 bases between. The CDR3 extends over 15 amino acids. CDR1 is LNHDA, CDR2 SQIVND, per germline (reference sequence). This CDR3 reads CASSFRVATNEKLFF. Written as DNA, the CDR3 is TGTGCCAGTAGTTTTCGGGTCGCAACTAATGAAAAACTGTTTTTT.

The chain has TRBV6-5 and TRBJ1-5; maybe TRBD1 (6 bases). Germline V CDR1 and CDR2: MNHEY, SVGAGI. V lost 5 bases to trimming and J lost 4 bases, with 9 bases between them. This CDR3 is built from 13 residues. The DNA of the CDR3 is TGTGCCAGCAGTCGACAGGTAAATCAGCCCCAGCATTTT. This codes for CASSRQVNQPQHF.

V usage is TRBV6-1 and J usage is TRBJ1-2; perhaps TRBD1 as D (5 bases). V shed 2 bases and J shed 4 bases, with 8 bases lying between them. From germline, CDR1 is MNHNS and CDR2 SASEGT. The CDR3 sequence is 13 residues long. The CDR3 DNA follows: TGTGCCAGCAGTGAAAGTACAGGCTATGGCTACACCTTC. It specifies CASSESTGYGYTF.

This clone was observed a few times. CDR3: CASSPSGVDEQYF. CDR3 coding DNA: TGTGCCAGCTCACCCTCCGGAGTAGACGAGCAGTACTTC. The chain carries TRBV18 and TRBJ2-7; D gene ambiguous. This CDR3 contains 13 residues. The V gene's germline CDR1 is KGHSH and CDR2 LQKENI. Trimming took 3 bases from V and 5 from J, leaving 11 bases between them.

This clone has a handful of counts. This rearrangement joins TRBV27 to TRBJ2-2; D uncertain. Germline V lookup: CDR1 MNHEY, CDR2 SMNVEV (reference sequence). Trimming cost V 2 bases and J 7 bases, with 5 bases left between them. The CDR3 consists of 12 residues. The CDR3 here is CASSLGGGELFF. DNA for the CDR3: TGTGCCAGCAGTTTAGGTGGCGGGGAGCTGTTTTTT.

The genes are TRBV10-3 and TRBJ1-1, with 8 positions matching TRBD1. With V trimmed by 3 bases and J by 11 bases, 14 bases remained unmatched. This CDR3 contains 15 residues. The germline V gene has CDR1 ENHRY and CDR2 SYGVKD. DNA of the CDR3: TGTGCCATCAGTGAAAACAGGGGGAGCAGTTTGGGGGCTTTCTTT. Translation gives CAISENRGSSLGAFF.

This chain uses TRBV5-1 with TRBJ2-1, with 9 bases matching TRBD1. Per the germline V gene, CDR1 is SGHRS and CDR2 is YFSETQ. With 0 bases clipped from V and 12 bases from J, the junction kept 10 bases outside the gene matches. The CDR3 extends over 15 amino acids. The DNA of the CDR3 is TGCGCCAGCAGCTTGGGGGACAGGGACGAGTCGCGGCAGTTCTTC. Encoded protein: CASSLGDRDESRQFF.

V and J are TRBV28 and TRBJ2-3; D remains ambiguous. With 7 bases removed from V and 2 bases from J, the gap between germline ends came to 19 bases. The CDR3 extends over 16 amino acids. Germline V gene lookup returns CDR1 MDHEN and CDR2 SYDVKM. The CDR3 here is CASTPLSAENTDTQYF. As DNA, the CDR3 is TGTGCCAGCACCCCCCTTTCGGCGGAGAACACAGATACGCAGTATTTT. Combining the CDR3 with reference TRBV28 and TRBJ2-3 gives the whole variable domain DVKVTQSSRYLVKRTGEKVFLECVQDMDHENMFWYRQDPGLGLRLIYFSYDVKMKEKGDIPEGYSVSREKKERFSLILESASTNQTSMYLCASTPLSAENTDTQYFGPGTRLTVL.

The chain uses TRBV10-1 and TRBJ2-1; 10 bases match TRBD2. The germline V gene has CDR1 WNHNN and CDR2 SYGVQD (reference sequence). With V trimmed by 6 bases and J by 12 bases, 8 bases remained unmatched. The CDR3 consists of 13 residues. CDR3 bases: TGCGCCAGCAGCCAAGCGGGAGGGCCGGGGCAGTTCTTC. Its protein product is CASSQAGGPGQFF.

This clone was observed once. This chain links TRBV5-6 with TRBJ2-3; TRBD1 is a possible D gene (5 bases). This CDR3 has 17 amino acids. Germline values: CDR1 SGHDT, CDR2 YYEEEE. V was pared by 0 bases and J by 3 bases, with 17 bases between. DNA for the CDR3: TGTGCCAGCAGCTTGGATCAGGGCAGGATTTGGACAGATACGCAGTATTTT. Encoded protein: CASSLDQGRIWTDTQYF.

On this clone: At one end the junction does not follow the germline gene, possibly because of a read error. The rearrangement uses TRBV6-5 and TRBJ2-1; 7 bases align to TRBD2. The CDR3 runs 13 residues. Germline V CDR1 and CDR2: MNHEY, SVGAGI. The CDR3 region has the DNA TGTGCCAGCAGTTCGGGACTATACAGTGAGCAGTTCTTC. It is translated as CASSSGLYSEQFF.

The rearrangement links TRBV9 to TRBJ2-2; TRBD1 is a possible D gene (6 bases). Looked up from germline, CDR1 is SGDLS and CDR2 is YYNGEE. The ends were cut back, 6 bases at V and 3 bases at J, with 15 bases in the middle. The CDR3 spans 15 residues. The CDR3 protein is CASTPWAGDTGELFF. The CDR3 DNA sequence: TGTGCCAGCACCCCCTGGGCAGGGGACACCGGGGAGCTGTTTTTT.

This chain joins TRBV18 and TRBJ2-7; D uncertain. This CDR3 region has 14 residues. With 3 bases removed from V and 9 bases from J, the gap between germline ends came to 18 bases. The germline CDR1 and CDR2 sequences are KGHSH and LQKENI. In DNA form, the CDR3 reads TGTGCCAGCTCACCGGCCTCCCTCGCCTATGTGCAGTACTTC. Translation gives CASSPASLAYVQYF.

The chain couples TRBV23-1 to TRBJ2-3; TRBD2 is a possible D gene (5 bases). TRBV23-1 is marked as an open reading frame, function uncertain. The CDR3 spans 18 residues. Trimming left V 1 base short and J 5 bases short, with 22 bases between. CDR3 protein: CASSQLASTGVRGDTQYF. CDR3 nucleotide sequence: TGCGCCAGCAGTCAATTAGCGAGCACCGGGGTCCGGGGAGATACGCAGTATTTT.

This clone showed up just a few times. V usage is TRBV18 and J usage is TRBJ1-5; 7 bases fit TRBD1. The CDR3 runs 12 residues. In germline, CDR1 is KGHSH, CDR2 LQKENI. Trimming cost V 4 bases and J 9 bases; bases outside gene matches: 3. CDR3 sequence: CASSLGQWPQHF. As DNA, the CDR3 is TGTGCCAGCTCACTGGGACAGTGGCCCCAGCATTTT.

This clone was observed a few times. This rearrangement joins TRBV7-9 to TRBJ2-7; D is undetermined. This CDR3 spans 11 amino acids. Per germline, CDR1 SEHNR and CDR2 FQNEAQ (reference sequence). Trimming cost V 2 bases and J 5 bases, with 4 bases left between them. The CDR3 reads CASSLFHEQYF. The CDR3 DNA reads TGTGCCAGCAGCTTATTTCACGAGCAGTACTTC.

The chain has TRBV18 and TRBJ2-7, with a weak D call TRBD2 (6 bases). The CDR3 loop spans 15 amino acids. V was clipped by 3 bases and J by 2 bases, with 14 bases between them. Germline CDR1 and CDR2: KGHSH and LQKENI. The CDR3 DNA follows: TGTGCCAGCTCACCTCAGGGTGGAGGGCCCTACGAGCAGTACTTC. It yields the protein CASSPQGGGPYEQYF.

The chain uses TRBV11-2 and TRBJ2-2, with D possibly TRBD1 on 6 matching bases. This CDR3 region has 16 residues. Germline V gives CDR1 SGHAT, CDR2 FQNNGV. Trimming cost V 7 bases and J 3 bases, with 18 bases left between them. The CDR3 bases are TGTGCCAGCAACAAGAGGGGCAGGGGTGACACCGGGGAGCTGTTTTTT. This encodes CASNKRGRGDTGELFF.

The rearrangement links TRBV5-1 to TRBJ2-5; D is uncertain. Germline loops: CDR1 SGHRS, CDR2 YFSETQ. The V end was cut by 1 base, the J end by 3 bases, with 10 bases between. CDR3 length: 14 residues. DNA for the CDR3: TGCGCCAGCAGCTTGAGTCCCAACGAAGAGACCCAGTACTTC. Translated, it gives CASSLSPNEETQYF.

V is TRBV7-9 and J is TRBJ2-2; TRBD2 is a possible D gene (6 bases). The CDR3 is made up of 17 amino acids. CDR1 is SEHNR, CDR2 FQNEAQ, per germline (reference sequence). Trimming cost V 6 bases and J 0 bases, with 17 bases left between them. CDR3 sequence reads: CASSQYFGGSNTGELFF. DNA for the CDR3: TGTGCCAGCAGTCAATATTTCGGAGGGTCGAACACCGGGGAGCTGTTTTTT.

The chain joins TRBV10-1 to TRBJ2-3; D is uncertain. Per germline, CDR1 WNHNN and CDR2 SYGVQD (reference sequence). Trimming took off 5 bases at V and 3 bases at J, with 6 bases between the two ends. The CDR3 runs to 12 residues. The CDR3 DNA follows: TGCGCCAGCAGTCCAAGTACAGATACGCAGTATTTT. It is translated as CASSPSTDTQYF.

The chain carries TRBV2 and TRBJ2-1; D ambiguous. V lost 5 bases and J lost 8, with 16 bases in between. Germline CDR1 is SNHLY and CDR2 is FYNNEI. The CDR3 runs 14 residues. The CDR3 reads CASSLTFIADEQFF. The DNA for the CDR3 is TGTGCCAGCAGTCTCACCTTTATAGCCGATGAGCAGTTCTTC. The full variable domain, rest sourced from reference TRBV2 and TRBJ2-1, is EPEVTQTPSHQVTQMGQEVILRCVPISNHLYFYWYRQILGQKVEFLVSFYNNEISEKSEIFDDQFSVERPDGSNFTLKIRSTKLEDSAMYFCASSLTFIADEQFFGPGTRLTVL.

The table lists this clone with a few counts. This chain uses TRBV5-5 with TRBJ2-7; the match to TRBD2 covers 9 bases. This CDR3 is built from 18 residues. The germline CDR1 and CDR2 sequences are SGHKS and YYEKEE (reference sequence). Unmatched junction bases numbered 18, after V lost 0 bases and J lost 8 bases. The CDR3 coding sequence is TGTGCCAGCAGCTTGGGCCAGGCGACGGGCGGGAGGGCCAGGAAGCAGTACTTC. As protein: CASSLGQATGGRARKQYF.